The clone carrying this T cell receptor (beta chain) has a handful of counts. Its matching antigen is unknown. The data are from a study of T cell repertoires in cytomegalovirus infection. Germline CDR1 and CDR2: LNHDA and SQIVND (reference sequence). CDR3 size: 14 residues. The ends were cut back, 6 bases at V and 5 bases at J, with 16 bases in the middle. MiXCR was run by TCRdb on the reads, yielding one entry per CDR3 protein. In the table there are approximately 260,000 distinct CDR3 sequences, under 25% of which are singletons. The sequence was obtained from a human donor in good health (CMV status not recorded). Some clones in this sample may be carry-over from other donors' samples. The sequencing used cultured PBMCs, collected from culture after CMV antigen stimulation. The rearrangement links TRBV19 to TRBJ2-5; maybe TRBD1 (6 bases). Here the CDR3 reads CASSLRTAWETQYF. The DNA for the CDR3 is TGTGCCAGTAGCCTCAGGACAGCATGGGAGACCCAGTACTTC.